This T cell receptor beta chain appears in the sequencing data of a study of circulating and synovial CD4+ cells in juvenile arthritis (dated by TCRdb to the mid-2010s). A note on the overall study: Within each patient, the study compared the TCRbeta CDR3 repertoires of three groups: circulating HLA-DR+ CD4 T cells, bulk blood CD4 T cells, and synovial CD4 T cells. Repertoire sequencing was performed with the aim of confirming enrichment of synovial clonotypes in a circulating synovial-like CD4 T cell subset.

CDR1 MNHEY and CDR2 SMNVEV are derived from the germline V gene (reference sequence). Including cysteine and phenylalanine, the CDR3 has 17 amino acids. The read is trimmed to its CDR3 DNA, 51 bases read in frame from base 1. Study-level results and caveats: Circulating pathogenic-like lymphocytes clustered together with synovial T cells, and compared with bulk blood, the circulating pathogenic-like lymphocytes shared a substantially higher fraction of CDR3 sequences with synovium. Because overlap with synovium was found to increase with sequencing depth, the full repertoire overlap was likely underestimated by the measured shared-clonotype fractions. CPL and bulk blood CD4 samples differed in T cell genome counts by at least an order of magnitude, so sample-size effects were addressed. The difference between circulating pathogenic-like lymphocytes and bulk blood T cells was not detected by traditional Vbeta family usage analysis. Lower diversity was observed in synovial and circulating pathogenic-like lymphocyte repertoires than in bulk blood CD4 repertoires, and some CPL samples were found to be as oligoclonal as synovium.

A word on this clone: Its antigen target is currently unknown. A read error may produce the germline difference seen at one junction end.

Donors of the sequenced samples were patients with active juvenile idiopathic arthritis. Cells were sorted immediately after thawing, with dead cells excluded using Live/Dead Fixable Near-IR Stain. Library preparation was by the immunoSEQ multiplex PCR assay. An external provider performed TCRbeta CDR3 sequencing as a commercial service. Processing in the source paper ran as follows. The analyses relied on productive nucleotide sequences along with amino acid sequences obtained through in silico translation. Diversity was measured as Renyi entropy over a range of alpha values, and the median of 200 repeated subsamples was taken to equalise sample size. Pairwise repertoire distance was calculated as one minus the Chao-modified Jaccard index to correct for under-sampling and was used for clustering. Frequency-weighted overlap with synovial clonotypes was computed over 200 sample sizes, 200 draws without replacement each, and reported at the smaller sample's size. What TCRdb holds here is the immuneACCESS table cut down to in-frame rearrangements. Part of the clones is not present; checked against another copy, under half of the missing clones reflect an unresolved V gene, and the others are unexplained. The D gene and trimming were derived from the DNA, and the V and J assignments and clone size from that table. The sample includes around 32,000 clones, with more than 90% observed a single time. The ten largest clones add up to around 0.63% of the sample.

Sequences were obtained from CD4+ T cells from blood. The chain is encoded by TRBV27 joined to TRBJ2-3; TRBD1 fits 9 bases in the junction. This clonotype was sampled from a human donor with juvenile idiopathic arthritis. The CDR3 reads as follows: CSSGPKTGTGRTDTQYF. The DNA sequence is TGTTCCAGCGGACCGAAAACCGGGACAGGGAGGACAGATACGCAGTATTTT.